This TCR beta chain was identified during a study of T cell responses to AZD1222 COVID-19 vaccine. Profiled with immunoSEQ multiplex PCR; TCRdb holds only in-frame clones, not every one. The repertoire includes approximately 150,000 clones, about 91% of them detected once, and 1.5% to 2% sits in the top ten. Turning to this clone: Its cognate antigen is unknown.

The germline V and J ends were trimmed by 3 bases and 6 bases, with 12 bases remaining between them. The CDR3 consists of 14 residues. Germline CDR1 and CDR2: LGHDT and YNNKEL (reference sequence). Whole-study findings and limits: With dominance at 160-218 and 743-854, vaccine-associated CD4 TCRs spanned spike.

The material sequenced was peripheral blood, taken 28 days after the second AZD1222 dose. The V call is TRBV3-1 (or the pseudogene TRBV3-2), the J call TRBJ2-1; D is possibly TRBD1 or TRBD2 (5 bases each). The receptor comes from an adult who received the AZD1222 COVID-19 vaccine. The CDR3 loop is CASSQGDYFNEQFF. The CDR3, as DNA: TGTGCCAGCAGCCAGGGGGATTACTTCAATGAGCAGTTCTTC.